A selection of T cell receptor beta chains follows, all from one sample in a study of immune characterization of retroperitoneal liposarcoma. TCRdb itself ran the PCR reads through MiXCR, one entry per CDR3 protein. The table has fewer than 2,500 distinct CDR3 sequences, less than 50% seen once; the top ten hold 50% to 65%. The sequenced material came from tumor tissue. These receptor sequences come from a female donor with retroperitoneal liposarcoma. CDR3s include the opening cysteine and the closing phenylalanine or tryptophan. A D gene is named only where the DNA matches it firmly. The size field is filled for only some rows; it gives once, few, many or a size class.

CDR3 DNA	CDR3 protein	clone size	D gene	J gene	V gene
TGTGCCGGCCGGGACAGGGTTCAAGAGACCCAGTACTTC	CAGRDRVQETQYF	.	TRBD1	TRBJ2-5	TRBV6-1
TGCGCCAGCAGCCAAGATGTCGCAGGGGTTATGAACACTGAAGCTTTCTTT	CASSQDVAGVMNTEAFF	.	.	TRBJ1-1	TRBV4-3
TGTGCCAGCAGTTGGCGGGAGGGCGGGGAGCTGTTTTTT	CASSWREGGELFF	large	TRBD2	TRBJ2-2	TRBV12-3/TRBV12-4
TGTGCCAGCAGCCCCCCGACAGGGTCCAAAAACATTCAGTACTTC	CASSPPTGSKNIQYF	large	TRBD1	TRBJ2-4	TRBV7-2
TGTGCCAGCAGCACCTCCGGTCCCCCCTACGAGCAGTACTTC	CASSTSGPPYEQYF	medium-sized	.	TRBJ2-7	TRBV7-2
TGTGCCAGCAGTGAAGCGACAGGCGACTCCTACGAGCAGTACTTC	CASSEATGDSYEQYF	few	.	TRBJ2-7	TRBV6-1
TGTGCCAGCAGTGAAGGGGACACCTACTACGAGCAGTACTTC	CASSEGDTYYEQYF	.	.	TRBJ2-7	TRBV6-1
TGTGCCAGCAGTTACTCGCTGGAGGGCCCAAAGTACTTC	CASSYSLEGPKYF	few	.	TRBJ2-4	TRBV6-6
TGTGCCAGCAGCCCTCGCGACGGGACCGGGGAGCTGTTTTTT	CASSPRDGTGELFF	.	.	TRBJ2-2	TRBV6-5
TGTGCCAGCAGTCATAACCCCCTTACACCCCCAGAGACCCAGTTCTTC	CASSHNPLTPPETQFF	.	.	TRBJ2-1	TRBV6-5
TGTGCCAGCAGTTACGGGGGGAGACCTAGCTCCTACAATGAGCAGTTCTTC	CASSYGGRPSSYNEQFF	.	.	TRBJ2-1	TRBV6-6
TGTGCCAGCAGCATAGATACGGGAGTAACCTACGAGCAGTACTTC	CASSIDTGVTYEQYF	.	.	TRBJ2-7	TRBV7-2
TGTGCCAGCAGCCCAGAGGTTATCAACAGAGGAGAGACCCAGTACTTC	CASSPEVINRGETQYF	few	.	TRBJ2-5	TRBV7-8
TGTGCCAGCAGTAGGGGGACTGGCTCCTACGAGCAGTACTTC	CASSRGTGSYEQYF	few	.	TRBJ2-7	TRBV12-3/TRBV12-4
TGTGCCAGCAGTTACCACACGGGACTAGCGGGAGGCAAATATGAGCAGTTCTTC	CASSYHTGLAGGKYEQFF	.	TRBD2	TRBJ2-1	TRBV6-5
TGTGCCACCAGTGATCCCGACCGACTAGCGGGAGTCCCCGGGGAGCTGTTTTTT	CATSDPDRLAGVPGELFF	.	TRBD2	TRBJ2-2	TRBV24-1